This T cell receptor (beta chain) comes out of a study of T cell responses to AZD1222 COVID-19 vaccine. Trimming cost V 7 bases and J 0 bases; bases outside gene matches: 12. Looked up from germline, CDR1 is SNHLY and CDR2 is FYNNEI. This CDR3 comprises 17 residues. TCRdb keeps only in-frame clones here, not all; method: immunoSEQ multiplex PCR. The table shows some 150,000 clones, with around 90% occurring only once. V is TRBV2 and J is TRBJ2-1, with TRBD2 matching 7 bases. This specimen was peripheral blood, taken on day 0 of AZD1222 vaccination. This clonotype was sampled from an adult in good health. CDR3 in amino acids: CASTDSGPTGSYNEQFF. The CDR3 region has the DNA TGTGCCAGCACAGATAGCGGGCCGACGGGCTCCTACAATGAGCAGTTCTTC.